Each of the 19 T cell receptor beta chains below was sequenced from the same sample in a study of CD8+CD57+ T cells in acquired aplastic anemia. Patients picked for sequencing had shown CD8+CD57+ cell expansion detected by flow cytometry. CDR3 and TCR beta VDJ profiling relied on genomic DNA as the template. MiXCR was run by TCRdb on the reads, yielding one entry per CDR3 protein. The sample carries nearly 60,000 distinct CDR3 sequences, about 56% recorded once. The material sequenced was sorted CD4+, CD8+, or CD8+CD57+ T cells (not recorded which) from PBMCs. These receptors all come from a human donor with aplastic anemia.

This clonotype is medium-sized within its sample. The J gene is TRBJ1-2, the V gene TRBV2; D is undetermined. From germline, CDR1 is SNHLY and CDR2 FYNNEI. This CDR3 has 12 amino acids. The V end was cut by 9 bases, the J end by 2 bases, with 10 bases between. The DNA for the CDR3 is TGTGCCAGGAGGGAACCAAACTATGGCTACACCTTC. This encodes CARREPNYGYTF.

This chain connects TRBV2 to TRBJ1-2; 8 positions agree with TRBD1. The V gene end was trimmed by 6 bases and the J gene end by 4 bases; junction bases not matched to a gene: 16. The CDR3 length is 17 residues. Germline V CDR1 and CDR2: SNHLY, FYNNEI. The CDR3 protein is CASSPSLTGGEIYGYTF. CDR3 DNA sequence: TGTGCCAGCAGCCCTTCGCTAACAGGGGGAGAGATCTATGGCTACACCTTC.

With regard to this clonotype: A much larger clone lies one base from this, so it may be a read error. In DNA, the CDR3 is TGTGCCAGCAGCTTTAGCGGGGGGCTGGGCAATGAGCAGCTCTTC. It codes for CASSFSGGLGNEQLF. The chain recombines TRBV7-6 with TRBJ2-1; 10 bases agree with TRBD2. This CDR3 is built from 15 residues. Germline CDR1 SGHVS, CDR2 FNYEAQ.

This clonotype was detected ten times or more. This rearrangement joins TRBV11-2 to TRBJ2-2, with D uncertain. Trimming removed 4 bases at V and 2 bases at J, with 8 bases between. The CDR3 has 14 residues. Germline V gene data show CDR1 as SGHAT and CDR2 as FQNNGV. CDR3 nucleotide sequence: TGTGCCAGCAGCTACAGAAGAAACACCGGGGAGCTGTTTTTT. This gives the protein CASSYRRNTGELFF.

This chain links TRBV27 with TRBJ1-2, with D tentatively TRBD1 (6 bases). The length of the CDR3 is 13 residues. Germline CDR1 is MNHEY and CDR2 is SMNVEV (reference sequence). V lost 4 bases and J lost 1, with 7 bases in between. In nucleotides, the CDR3 is TGTGCCAGCAGTTGGGGACATAACTATGGCTACACCTTC. It codes for CASSWGHNYGYTF.

The chain employs TRBV7-3 and TRBJ2-6; D gene ambiguous. Trimming shortened V by 8 bases and J by 2 bases, and 7 bases separated the two germline ends. Germline CDR1 and CDR2: SGHTA and FQGTGA. This CDR3 has 13 amino acids. CDR3 bases: TGTGCCAGCGGACCACCTGGGGCCAACGTCCTGACTTTC. This gives the protein CASGPPGANVLTF.

To note about this clonotype: The junction and the germline gene differ at one end; a read error may be behind it. V usage is TRBV19 and J usage is TRBJ1-1; unclear D gene. This CDR3 has 13 residues. Germline V CDR1 and CDR2: LNHDA, SQIVND (reference sequence). In nucleotides, the CDR3 is TGTGCCAGTAGTATTATCTCGAACACTGAGGCTTTCTTT. Translating it yields CASSIISNTEAFF.

Within the sample, this clonotype is medium-sized. The gene calls are TRBV29-1 and TRBJ1-1; TRBD1 is a possible D gene (5 bases). The CDR3 extends over 12 amino acids. V lost 7 bases and J 4 bases, leaving 13 bases between the germline ends. Germline V gives CDR1 SQVTM, CDR2 ANQGSEA. The CDR3 DNA is TGCAGCGCCCTAGACGGGGGCACTGAAGCTTTCTTT. This gives the protein CSALDGGTEAFF.

This clonotype showed up many times. The V and J genes are TRBV15 and TRBJ2-2; D may be TRBD1 or TRBD2 (6 bases each). V lost 8 bases and J lost 5, with 15 bases in between. The CDR3 has 14 amino acids. Germline-derived CDR1 and CDR2 are LNHNV and YYDKDF (reference sequence). In nucleotides, the CDR3 is TGTGCCACCTATGGGGGGCCTGAAACCGGGGAGCTGTTTTTT. Translating it yields CATYGGPETGELFF. Drawing the rest from reference TRBV15 and TRBJ2-2, the complete variable domain is DAMVIQNPRYQVTQFGKPVTLSCSQTLNHNVMYWYQQKSSQAPKLLFHYYDKDFNNEADTPDNFQSRRPNTSFCFLDIRSPGLGDTAMYLCATYGGPETGELFFGEGSRLTVL.

The chain recombines TRBV15 with TRBJ1-1, with 7 positions matching TRBD1. The V and J ends lost 3 bases and 6 bases, in that order; junction bases with no gene match: 4. The CDR3 consists of 13 residues. Germline CDR1 LNHNV, CDR2 YYDKDF (reference sequence). The CDR3 protein is CATSSQDRAEAFF. The CDR3 DNA follows: TGTGCCACCAGCAGCCAAGACAGGGCTGAAGCTTTCTTT.

The CDR3 here is CSAPRDRIDPPLHF. The CDR3 DNA reads TGCAGTGCTCCCCGGGACAGAATCGATCCACCCCTCCACTTT. This chain joins TRBV20-1 and TRBJ1-6; 7 bases are a match to TRBD1. V shed 5 bases, J shed 11 bases, and the junction held 12 bases outside the gene matches. CDR1 and CDR2 (germline): DFQATT, SNEGSKA (reference sequence). This CDR3 is built from 14 residues.

As to this clonotype: One end of the junction does not line up with germline, which may come from a read error. The V and J genes are TRBV7-2 and TRBJ2-2, with D possibly being TRBD1 (7 bases). The CDR3 sequence is 15 residues long. Germline V gives CDR1 SGHTA, CDR2 FQGNSA. DNA of the CDR3: TGTGCCCGCAGCTTGGCGGGACAGCACACCGGGGAGCTGTTTTTT. Translating gives CARSLAGQHTGELFF.

On this clonotype: A much larger clone differs from this one at a single base, so this may be a read error. The chain is built from TRBV5-1 and TRBJ2-3, with D possibly matching TRBD2 (5 bases). CDR3 length: 14 residues. The V end lost 4 bases, the J end lost 3 bases, and 12 bases lay between the germline ends. Per germline, CDR1 SGHRS and CDR2 YFSETQ. CDR3 loop: CASSVEVATDTQYF. CDR3 nucleotides: TGCGCCAGCAGCGTGGAGGTGGCTACAGATACGCAGTATTTT. Together with reference TRBV5-1 and TRBJ2-3, the CDR3 gives the full variable domain: KAGVTQTPRYLIKTRGQQVTLSCSPISGHRSVSWYQQTPGQGLQFLFEYFSETQRNKGNFPGRFSGRQFSNSRSEMNVSTLELGDSALYLCASSVEVATDTQYFGPGTRLTVL.

The chain is built from TRBV28 and TRBJ2-5, with D possibly matching TRBD1 (6 bases). This CDR3 region has 18 residues. V was shortened by 5 bases and J by 2 bases, with 24 bases between the two germline ends. CDR1 is MDHEN and CDR2 is SYDVKM in the germline V gene. CDR3 in DNA: TGTGCCAGCAGTAACCCCGGGACACTAAGAGGATTTCAAGAGACCCAGTACTTC. This codes for CASSNPGTLRGFQETQYF.

The sample holds one count of this clonotype. The CDR3 region is CASSRDHLPTDTQYF. The CDR3 coding sequence is TGCGCCAGCTCTAGGGACCACCTTCCCACAGATACGCAGTATTTT. V usage is TRBV10-1 and J usage is TRBJ2-3; D is possibly TRBD1 or TRBD2 (5 bases each). V was pared by 8 bases and J by 2 bases, with 17 bases between. The CDR3 consists of 15 residues. Per germline, CDR1 WNHNN and CDR2 SYGVQD (reference sequence).

Points on this clonotype: One end of the junction fails to match germline, which may point to a read error. V usage is TRBV10-3 and J usage is TRBJ1-2; possible D gene TRBD1, 5 bases. Germline CDR1 is ENHRY and CDR2 is SYGVKD. CDR3 length: 13 residues. The CDR3 region has the DNA TGTGCCATCAGGCGAGGGGTAAACTATGGCTACGCCTTC. Its protein is CAIRRGVNYGYAF.

This chain connects TRBV13 to TRBJ2-3, with 8 bases matching TRBD2. The germline V gene encodes CDR1 PRHDT and CDR2 FYEKMQ (reference sequence). This CDR3 comprises 17 residues. With 5 bases clipped from V and 0 bases from J, the junction kept 10 bases outside the gene matches. CDR3: CASSPNIAGSSTDTQYF. CDR3 in DNA: TGTGCCAGCAGCCCAAATATAGCGGGGAGCAGCACAGATACGCAGTATTTT. The complete variable domain, with remaining parts taken from reference TRBV13 and TRBJ2-3, reads AAGVIQSPRHLIKEKRETATLKCYPIPRHDTVYWYQQGPGQDPQFLISFYEKMQSDKGSIPDRFSAQQFSDYHSELNMSSLELGDSALYFCASSPNIAGSSTDTQYFGPGTRLTVL.

In its sample, this clonotype was seen a few times. The V call is TRBV2, the J call TRBJ1-2; D ambiguous. Trimming pared 6 bases from V and 6 bases from J, leaving 11 bases between. From germline, CDR1 is SNHLY and CDR2 FYNNEI. This CDR3 is built from 12 residues. In DNA form, the CDR3 reads TGTGCCAGCAGGAGAGGAGCAGATGGCTACACCTTC. Protein: CASRRGADGYTF.

J is TRBJ1-2 and V is TRBV10-2; D may be TRBD1 (6 bases). V lost 4 bases to trimming and J lost 2 bases, with 8 bases between them. CDR3 length: 13 amino acids. Germline-derived CDR1 and CDR2 are WSHSY and SAAADI. The CDR3 reads CASSVQGNYGYTF. The CDR3 bases are TGCGCCAGCAGTGTCCAGGGGAACTATGGCTACACCTTC.